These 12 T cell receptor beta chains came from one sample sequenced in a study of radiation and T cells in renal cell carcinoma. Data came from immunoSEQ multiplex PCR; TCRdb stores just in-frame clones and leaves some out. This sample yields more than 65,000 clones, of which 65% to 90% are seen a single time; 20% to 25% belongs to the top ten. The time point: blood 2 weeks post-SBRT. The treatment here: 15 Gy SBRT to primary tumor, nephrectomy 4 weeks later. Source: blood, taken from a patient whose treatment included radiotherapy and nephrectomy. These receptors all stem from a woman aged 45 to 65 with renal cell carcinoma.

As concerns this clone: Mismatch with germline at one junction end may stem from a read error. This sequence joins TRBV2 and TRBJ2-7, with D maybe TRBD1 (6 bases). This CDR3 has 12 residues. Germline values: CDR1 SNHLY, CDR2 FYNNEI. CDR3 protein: CASSIVRDTSFF. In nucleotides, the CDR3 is TGTGCCAGCAGTATTGTACGGGACACTTCTTTCTTC. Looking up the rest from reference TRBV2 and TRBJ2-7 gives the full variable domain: EPEVTQTPSHQVTQMGQEVILRCVPISNHLYFYWYRQILGQKVEFLVSFYNNEISEKSEIFDDQFSVERPDGSNFTLKIRSTKLEDSAMYFCASSIVRDTSFFGPGTRLTVT.

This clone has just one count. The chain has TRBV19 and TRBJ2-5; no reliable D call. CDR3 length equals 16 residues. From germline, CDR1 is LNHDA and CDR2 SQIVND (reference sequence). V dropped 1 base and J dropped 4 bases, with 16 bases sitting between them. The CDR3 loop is CASSIGGGSSRETQYF. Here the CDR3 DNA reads TGTGCCAGTAGTATAGGTGGTGGCAGCTCCCGAGAGACCCAGTACTTC.

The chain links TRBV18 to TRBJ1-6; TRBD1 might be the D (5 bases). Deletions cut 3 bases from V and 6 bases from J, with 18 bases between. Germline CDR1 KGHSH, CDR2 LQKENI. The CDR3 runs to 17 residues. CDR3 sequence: CASSPSGPESFNSPLHF. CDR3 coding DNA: TGTGCCAGCTCACCCTCGGGACCAGAGTCATTTAATTCACCCCTCCACTTT.

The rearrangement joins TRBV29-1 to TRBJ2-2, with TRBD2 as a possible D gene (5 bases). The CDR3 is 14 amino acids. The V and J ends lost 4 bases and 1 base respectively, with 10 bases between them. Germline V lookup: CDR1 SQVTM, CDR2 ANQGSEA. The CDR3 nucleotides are TGCAGCGTTGGGTGGGGAGAGAACACCGGGGAGCTGTTTTTT. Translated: CSVGWGENTGELFF.

CDR3 sequence: CASSLGLAGGPSTDTQYF. The CDR3 DNA is TGCGCCAGCAGCTTGGGCCTAGCGGGGGGCCCTAGCACAGATACGCAGTATTTT. The V gene is TRBV5-1, the J gene TRBJ2-3; 11 bases map to TRBD2. Germline trimming cut 0 bases from V and 0 bases from J; bases unmatched to any gene: 6. The CDR3 loop spans 18 amino acids. CDR1 is SGHRS, CDR2 YFSETQ, per germline.

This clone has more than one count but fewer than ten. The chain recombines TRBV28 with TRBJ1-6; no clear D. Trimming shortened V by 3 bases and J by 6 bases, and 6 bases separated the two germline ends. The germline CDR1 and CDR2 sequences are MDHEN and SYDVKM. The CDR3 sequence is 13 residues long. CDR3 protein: CASSLKRNSPLHF. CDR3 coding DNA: TGTGCCAGCAGTTTGAAGCGTAATTCACCCCTCCACTTT.

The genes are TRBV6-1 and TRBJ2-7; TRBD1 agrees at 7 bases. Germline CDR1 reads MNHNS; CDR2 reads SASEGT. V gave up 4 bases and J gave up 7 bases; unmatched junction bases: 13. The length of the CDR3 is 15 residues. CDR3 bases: TGTGCCAGCAGTGTGCCGGGACAGCCGATAGAGGAGCAGTACTTC. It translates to CASSVPGQPIEEQYF.

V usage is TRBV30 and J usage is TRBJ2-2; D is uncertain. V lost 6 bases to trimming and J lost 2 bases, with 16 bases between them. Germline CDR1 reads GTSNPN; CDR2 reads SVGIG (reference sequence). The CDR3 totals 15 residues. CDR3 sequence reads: CACRLWGGNTGELFF. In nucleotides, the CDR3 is TGTGCCTGTCGACTTTGGGGTGGAAACACCGGGGAGCTGTTTTTT.

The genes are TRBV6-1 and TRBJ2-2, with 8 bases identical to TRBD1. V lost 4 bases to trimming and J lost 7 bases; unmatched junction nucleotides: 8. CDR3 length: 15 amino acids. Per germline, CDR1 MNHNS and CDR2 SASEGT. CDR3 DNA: TGTGCCAGCAGTGGTACAGGGGGTGTGGACGGGGAGCTGTTTTTT. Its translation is CASSGTGGVDGELFF.

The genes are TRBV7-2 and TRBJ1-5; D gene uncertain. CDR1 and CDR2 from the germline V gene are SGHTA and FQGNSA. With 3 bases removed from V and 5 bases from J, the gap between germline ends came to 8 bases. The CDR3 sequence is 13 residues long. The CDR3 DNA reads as TGTGCCAGCAGCTTTGACCCCGATCAGCCCCAGCATTTT. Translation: CASSFDPDQPQHF.

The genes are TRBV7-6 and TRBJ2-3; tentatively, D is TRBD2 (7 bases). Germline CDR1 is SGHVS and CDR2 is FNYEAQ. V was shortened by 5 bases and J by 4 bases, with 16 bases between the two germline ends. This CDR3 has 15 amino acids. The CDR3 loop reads CASSPGGGSADTQYF. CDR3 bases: TGTGCCAGCAGCCCGGGGGGCGGGAGCGCAGATACGCAGTATTTT.

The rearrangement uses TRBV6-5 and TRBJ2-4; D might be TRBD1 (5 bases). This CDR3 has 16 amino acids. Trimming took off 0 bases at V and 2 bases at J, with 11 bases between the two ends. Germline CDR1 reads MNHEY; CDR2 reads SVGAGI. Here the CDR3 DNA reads TGTGCCAGCAGTTACTCGCCCCAGGGCTCCAAAAACATTCAGTACTTC. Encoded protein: CASSYSPQGSKNIQYF.